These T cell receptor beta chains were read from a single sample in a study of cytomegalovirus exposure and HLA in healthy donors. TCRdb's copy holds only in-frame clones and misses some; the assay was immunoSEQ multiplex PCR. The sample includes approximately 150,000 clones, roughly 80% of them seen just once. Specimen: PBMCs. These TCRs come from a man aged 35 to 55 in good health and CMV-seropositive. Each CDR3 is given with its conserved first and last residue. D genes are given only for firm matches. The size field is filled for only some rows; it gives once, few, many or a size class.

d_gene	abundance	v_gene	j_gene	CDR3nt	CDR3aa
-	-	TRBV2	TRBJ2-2	TGTGCCAGCAGGGGAGGCACCGGGGAGCTGTTTTTT	CASRGGTGELFF
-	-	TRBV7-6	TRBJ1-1	TGTGCCAGCAGCTCCCAGGAACAAACTGAAGCTTTCTTT	CASSSQEQTEAFF
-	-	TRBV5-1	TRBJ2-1	TGCGCCAGCGCCGGTGGCGGGACCGCCTACAATGAGCAGTTCTTC	CASAGGGTAYNEQFF
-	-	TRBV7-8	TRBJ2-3	TGTGCCAGCAGCTTCCCGACCGGGAACGCTGGCACAGATACGCAGTATTTT	CASSFPTGNAGTDTQYF
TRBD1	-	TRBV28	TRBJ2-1	TGTGCCAGCACCAGTCCCGGGACAGGTGGGGAGCAGTTCTTC	CASTSPGTGGEQFF
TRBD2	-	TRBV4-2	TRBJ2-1	TGTGCCAGCAGCCAAGCTGGTGGCACTAGCGGGACGAATGAGCAGTTCTTC	CASSQAGGTSGTNEQFF
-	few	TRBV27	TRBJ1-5	TGTGCCAGCAGCTCTGGGCCTTCCCCATCTCAGCCCCAGCATTTT	CASSSGPSPSQPQHF
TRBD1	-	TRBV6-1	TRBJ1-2	TGTGCCAGCAGCCGTTCGGAGACAGGGGATGGCTACACCTTC	CASSRSETGDGYTF
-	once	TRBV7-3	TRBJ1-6	TGTGCCAGCAGCATAGACGGACAAAATAATTCACCCCTCCACTTT	CASSIDGQNNSPLHF
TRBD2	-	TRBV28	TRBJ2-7	TGTGCCAGCACTCAGGGGCGGGGGGGTGGCTACGAGCAGTACTTC	CASTQGRGGGYEQYF
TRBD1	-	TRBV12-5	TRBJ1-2	TGTGCTAGTGGCTTGACAGGGGTCTATGGCTACACCTTC	CASGLTGVYGYTF
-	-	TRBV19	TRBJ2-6	TGTGCCAGTAGTTTAGGCAGTCCTGGGGCCAACGTCCTGACTTTC	CASSLGSPGANVLTF
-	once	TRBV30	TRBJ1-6	TGTGCCTGGAGCCAGAATTCACCCCTCCACTTT	CAWSQNSPLHF
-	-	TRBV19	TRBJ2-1	TGTGCCAGTAGTTATTACTACAATGAGCAGTTCTTC	CASSYYYNEQFF
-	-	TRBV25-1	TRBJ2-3	TGTGCCAGCAGTGGGGGGGATGGGAGCACAGATACGCAGTATTTT	CASSGGDGSTDTQYF
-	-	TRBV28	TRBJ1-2	TGTGCCAGTACGGCGGGCCCTTATGCGGGGGGCTACACCTTC	CASTAGPYAGGYTF
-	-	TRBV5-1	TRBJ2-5	TGCGCCAGCAGCTTGCCGGGAGCTCAAGAGACCCAGTACTTC	CASSLPGAQETQYF
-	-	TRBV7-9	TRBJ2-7	TGTTCCAGCAGCTCAGTAGGGACTCACGCGTGGGAGCAGTACTTC	CSSSSVGTHAWEQYF